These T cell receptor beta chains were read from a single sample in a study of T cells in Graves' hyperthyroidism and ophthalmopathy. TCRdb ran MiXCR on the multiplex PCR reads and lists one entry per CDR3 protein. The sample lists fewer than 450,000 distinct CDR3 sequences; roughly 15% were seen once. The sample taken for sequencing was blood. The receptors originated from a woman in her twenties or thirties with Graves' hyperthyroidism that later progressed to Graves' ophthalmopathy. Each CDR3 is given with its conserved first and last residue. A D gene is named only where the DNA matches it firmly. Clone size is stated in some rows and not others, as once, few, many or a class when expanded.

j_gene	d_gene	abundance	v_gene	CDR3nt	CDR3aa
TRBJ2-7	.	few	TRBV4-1	TGCGCCAGCAGCCAAGAAATCAGTACCTACGAGCAGTACTTC	CASSQEISTYEQYF
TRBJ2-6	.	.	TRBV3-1	TGTACCAGCAGCCAAGATGGGGGCTCTGGGGCCAACGTCCTGACTTTC	CTSSQDGGSGANVLTF
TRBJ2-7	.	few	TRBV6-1	TGTGCCAGCAGGACCCAATATGACTACGAGCAGTACTTC	CASRTQYDYEQYF
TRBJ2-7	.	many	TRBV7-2	TGTGCCAGCAGCTTAGGGTTAGGCCCATACGAGCAGTACTTC	CASSLGLGPYEQYF
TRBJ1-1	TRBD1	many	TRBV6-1	TGTGCCAGCAGCACAGGGGGCAAGAACACTGAAGCTTTCTTT	CASSTGGKNTEAFF
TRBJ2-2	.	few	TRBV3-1	TGTGCCAGCAGCCAAGATGGCTGGCAAGACACCGGGGAGCTGTTTTTT	CASSQDGWQDTGELFF
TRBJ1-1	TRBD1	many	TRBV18	TGTGCCAGCTCGACAGGGGGCGAAGGGAACACTGAAGCTTTCTTT	CASSTGGEGNTEAFF
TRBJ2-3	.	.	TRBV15	TGTGCCACCAGGCCGGCCGGGTTTAGGGCTGGGAGAACAGATACGCAGTATTTT	CATRPAGFRAGRTDTQYF
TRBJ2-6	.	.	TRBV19	TGTGCCAGTACCGAGGGGTTGCGGACTGGGGCCAACGTCCTGACTTTC	CASTEGLRTGANVLTF
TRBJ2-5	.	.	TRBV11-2	TGTGCCAGCAGCTCCCCGAGGAGGAGAAAAGAGACCCAGTACTTC	CASSSPRRRKETQYF
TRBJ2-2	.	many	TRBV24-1	TGTGCCACCAGTGATTTGCGGGGGTCGAACACCGGGGAGCTGTTTTTT	CATSDLRGSNTGELFF
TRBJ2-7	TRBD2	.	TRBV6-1	TGTGCCAGCAGTGACACGGGACTAGCGGGGGCCTACGAGCAGTACTTC	CASSDTGLAGAYEQYF
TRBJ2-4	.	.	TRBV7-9	TGTGCCAGCAGCCAAGACAAAGCCAAAAACATTCAGTACTTC	CASSQDKAKNIQYF
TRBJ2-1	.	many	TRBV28	TGTGCCAGCAACGGGTTCGCCTACAATGAGCAGTTCTTC	CASNGFAYNEQFF
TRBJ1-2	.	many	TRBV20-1	TGCAGTGCTAGAGATGAGGGCAAGCTCTATGGCTACACCTTC	CSARDEGKLYGYTF
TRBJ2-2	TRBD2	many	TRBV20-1	TGCAGTGCTGAACGCCCGGGGGGAAACGCAAACACCGGGGAGCTGTTTTTT	CSAERPGGNANTGELFF
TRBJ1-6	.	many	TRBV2	TGTGCCAGCATTGGGACTATGGTCGCCTATAATTCACCCCTCCACTTT	CASIGTMVAYNSPLHF
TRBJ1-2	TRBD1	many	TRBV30	TGTGCCTGGAGTGCAAGTTCAGGGGGATCCGGCTACACCTTC	CAWSASSGGSGYTF
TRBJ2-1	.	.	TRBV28	TGTGCCAGCAGTAGACCAGTCTTTGCGGCGAACAATGAGCAGTTCTTC	CASSRPVFAANNEQFF
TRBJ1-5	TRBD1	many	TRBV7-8	TGTGCCAGCAGCTTAGCGAGGGACAGGGGCGTTCAGCCCCAGCATTTT	CASSLARDRGVQPQHF
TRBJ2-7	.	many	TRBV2	TGTGCCAGCGGAAAACTCCTCCCGGGACTGACTTCCAACTACGAGCAGTACTTC	CASGKLLPGLTSNYEQYF
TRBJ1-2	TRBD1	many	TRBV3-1	TGTGCCAGCAGCCAAGTAGGGACAGGGAGCCGTAGATATGGCTACACCTTC	CASSQVGTGSRRYGYTF
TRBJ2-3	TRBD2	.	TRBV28	TGTGCCAGCAGTGATATTGCTAGCGGGGGGGGGGGGGGGCTATCGGATACGCAGTATTTT	CASSDIASGGGGGLSDTQYF
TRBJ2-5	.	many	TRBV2	TGTGCCAGCAGGGAGGAAGAGACCCAGTACTTC	CASREEETQYF